This T cell receptor beta chain was retrieved from a study of T cells in Graves' hyperthyroidism and ophthalmopathy. V was clipped by 3 bases and J by 3 bases, with 9 bases between them. Looked up from germline, CDR1 is SNHLY and CDR2 is FYNNEI. The CDR3 sequence is 15 residues long. TCR beta CDR3 region amplification was performed from RNA transcripts. TCR CDR3 regions were first amplified by RT-PCR with HTBI primers. MiXCR, applied by TCRdb to the multiplex PCR reads, yields one record per CDR3 protein. The data show under 800,000 distinct CDR3 sequences, 14% seen once. In patients aged 18 to 65, hyperthyroidism was newly diagnosed, with duration under 2 months. This clonotype was counted only a few times. Its antigen is still unknown. The study's findings and limits: Most thyroid clonotypes expanded above 0.001 appeared in blood too. Classification by a 13 V-J model distinguished ophthalmopathy from stable hyperthyroidism.

The source material was blood. J is TRBJ2-6 and V is TRBV2, with D unresolved. The sequence was collected from a woman under 30 with Graves' hyperthyroidism. The CDR3 DNA reads TGTGCCAGCAGTGATATGGGGTTTGGGGCCAACGTCCTGACTTTC. Amino acids: CASSDMGFGANVLTF.